Described below is a single TCR beta chain sequence and its context. Germline V gives CDR1 DFQATT, CDR2 SNEGSKA (reference sequence). The CDR3 totals 12 residues. The data stem from a study of blood T cells in healthy people across ages. Through a sample-barcoded 5' primer and a J-beta primer mix, a second PCR was run for roughly 6 to 11 cycles. Each CDR3 protein gets one entry after TCRdb re-called the 5' RACE reads with MiXCR. The sample carries about 580,000 distinct CDR3 sequences, roughly 48% recorded once. The chain has TRBV20-1 and TRBJ2-4; perhaps TRBD2 as D (5 bases). The DNA end favors TRBJ2-7, so the J call may be wrong. This sequence originates from a man at least 80 years old in good health. The sample was blood. CDR3 coding DNA: TGCAGTGCTACCCAAACTAGCTACGAGCAGTACTTC. As protein: CSATQTSYEQYF.